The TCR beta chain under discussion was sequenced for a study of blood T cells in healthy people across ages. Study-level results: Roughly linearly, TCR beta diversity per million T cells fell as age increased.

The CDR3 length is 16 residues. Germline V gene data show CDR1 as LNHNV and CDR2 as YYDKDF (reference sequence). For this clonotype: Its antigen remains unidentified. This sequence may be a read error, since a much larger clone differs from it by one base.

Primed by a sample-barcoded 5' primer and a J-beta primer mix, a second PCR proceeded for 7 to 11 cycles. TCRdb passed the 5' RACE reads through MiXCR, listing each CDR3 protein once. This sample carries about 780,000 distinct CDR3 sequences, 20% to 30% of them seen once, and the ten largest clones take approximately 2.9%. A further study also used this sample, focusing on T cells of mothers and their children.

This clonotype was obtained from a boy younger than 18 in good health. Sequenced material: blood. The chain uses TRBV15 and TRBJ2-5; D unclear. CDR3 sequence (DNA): TGTGCCACCAGCAGAGTAGTGAGTGGGTACCAAGAGGCCCAGTACTTC. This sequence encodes CATSRVVSGYQEAQYF.